These 3 T cell receptor beta chains share one sample of origin, sequenced in a study of regulatory T cells in long-lasting Graves disease. CDR3 regions were amplified by Arm-PCR using iRepertoire HTBI primers to build TCR beta libraries. Each CDR3 protein gets one entry after TCRdb re-called the multiplex PCR reads with MiXCR. Of 350,000 to 550,000 distinct CDR3 sequences detected, approximately 16% appear once; the ten largest clones hold around a quarter. Time point given: newly diagnosed GD, antithyroid drugs for less than 3 months. Extracted PBMC RNA gave rise to the TCR library. These data also formed part of another study, on T cells in Graves' hyperthyroidism and ophthalmopathy.

The specimen comprised peripheral blood mononuclear cells (PBMCs), sampled at new diagnosis, from a patient treated with antithyroid drugs. These TCRs come from a woman between 18 and 29 years old with Graves disease.

This clonotype turned up a few times. The junction differs from germline at one of its ends, possibly a read error. J is TRBJ2-1 and V is TRBV15, with no clear D. The CDR3 has 15 amino acids. Germline CDR1 and CDR2: LNHNV and YYDKDF (reference sequence). The chain's CDR3 is CATSGEGNDYNEQFF. As DNA, the CDR3 is TGTGCCACCAGCGGAGAAGGGAACGACTACAATGAGCAGTTCTTC.

The table lists this clonotype with many counts. V is TRBV11-2 and J is TRBJ2-3; D is uncertain. Looked up from germline, CDR1 is SGHAT and CDR2 is FQNNGV. V was clipped by 5 bases and J by 1 base, with 10 bases between them. This CDR3 is built from 14 residues. The CDR3: CASSTPRGTDTQYF. CDR3 sequence (DNA): TGTGCCAGCAGCACACCCCGGGGCACAGATACGCAGTATTTT.

Comment on this clonotype: This may be a read error: a much more frequent sequence differs by one nucleotide. The chain employs TRBV11-2 and TRBJ2-5; 10 bases align to TRBD2. The DNA end is more similar to TRBJ2-1, so the J call may be wrong. CDR1 and CDR2 (germline): SGHAT, FQNNGV. The CDR3 runs 16 residues. CDR3: CASSPRTSGPYNVQFF. The CDR3, as DNA: TGTGCCAGCAGCCCCAGGACTAGCGGACCCTACAATGTGCAGTTCTTC.